This is a list of T cell receptor beta chains from one sample in a study of beta chain features in type 1 diabetes. Using immunoSEQ multiplex PCR, the repertoire was profiled, and TCRdb retains in-frame clones only, with some absent. The table includes just over 600,000 clones, about a sixth detected once. Sequencing was done on a sample of naive CD4+ T cells from blood. These TCRs come from a man between 18 and 35 years old in good health. Each CDR3 is given with its conserved first and last residue. The D gene is left open where the match is weak. Clone size appears in some rows only: once, few, many, or a class for an expanded clone.

clone size: -
CDR3 length: 13
D gene: TRBD1
V gene: TRBV7-2
J gene: TRBJ1-5
CDR3 protein: CASSGQGNQPQHF
CDR3 DNA: TGTGCCAGCAGCGGACAGGGGAATCAGCCCCAGCATTTT

clone size: -
CDR3 length: 13
D gene: -
V gene: TRBV6-6
J gene: TRBJ1-2
CDR3 protein: CATSQQGVYGYTF
CDR3 DNA: TGTGCCACGTCACAACAGGGCGTCTATGGCTACACCTTC

clone size: -
CDR3 length: 14
D gene: TRBD1
V gene: TRBV10-3
J gene: TRBJ1-4
CDR3 protein: CAIGTTGGNEKLFF
CDR3 DNA: TGTGCCATCGGAACGACAGGGGGCAATGAAAAACTGTTTTTT

clone size: -
CDR3 length: 16
D gene: -
V gene: TRBV5-4
J gene: TRBJ2-7
CDR3 protein: CASSLESARARHEQYF
CDR3 DNA: TGTGCCAGCAGCTTGGAGTCCGCCAGGGCGAGACACGAGCAGTACTTC

clone size: -
CDR3 length: 14
D gene: -
V gene: TRBV9
J gene: TRBJ2-3
CDR3 protein: CASSVRGDSDTQYF
CDR3 DNA: TGTGCCAGCAGCGTACGAGGGGACTCAGATACGCAGTATTTT

clone size: -
CDR3 length: 13
D gene: -
V gene: TRBV5-1
J gene: TRBJ2-3
CDR3 protein: CATRKGGTDTQYF
CDR3 DNA: TGCGCCACCCGTAAGGGGGGCACAGATACGCAGTATTTT

clone size: -
CDR3 length: 16
D gene: TRBD2
V gene: TRBV11-2
J gene: TRBJ2-5
CDR3 protein: CASSLDAGGPRETQYF
CDR3 DNA: TGTGCCAGCAGCTTAGACGCGGGAGGGCCGAGAGAGACCCAGTACTTC

clone size: few
CDR3 length: 15
D gene: -
V gene: TRBV6-6
J gene: TRBJ1-3
CDR3 protein: CASSYSPNSGNTIYF
CDR3 DNA: TGTGCCAGCAGTTATTCACCGAACTCTGGAAACACCATATATTTT

clone size: -
CDR3 length: 15
D gene: -
V gene: TRBV27
J gene: TRBJ2-1
CDR3 protein: CASSPRVSSYNEQFF
CDR3 DNA: TGTGCCAGCAGTCCACGCGTAAGCTCCTACAATGAGCAGTTCTTC

clone size: -
CDR3 length: 15
D gene: TRBD2
V gene: TRBV5-6
J gene: TRBJ2-2
CDR3 protein: CASTMGLAVTGELFF
CDR3 DNA: TGTGCCAGCACCATGGGGCTAGCGGTCACCGGGGAGCTGTTTTTT

clone size: -
CDR3 length: 13
D gene: -
V gene: TRBV30
J gene: TRBJ2-2
CDR3 protein: CAWSRDSTGELFF
CDR3 DNA: TGTGCCTGGAGCCGGGACTCCACCGGGGAGCTGTTTTTT

clone size: -
CDR3 length: 15
D gene: TRBD1
V gene: TRBV6-1
J gene: TRBJ1-4
CDR3 protein: CASSGTGSKGEKLFF
CDR3 DNA: TGTGCCAGCAGCGGGACAGGGAGTAAGGGTGAAAAACTGTTTTTT

clone size: few
CDR3 length: 15
D gene: TRBD1
V gene: TRBV6-6
J gene: TRBJ2-1
CDR3 protein: CASTHSGQGNNEQFF
CDR3 DNA: TGTGCCAGCACTCACTCGGGACAGGGTAACAATGAGCAGTTCTTC

clone size: few
CDR3 length: 11
D gene: -
V gene: TRBV20-1
J gene: TRBJ1-2
CDR3 protein: CSAGPGDGYTF
CDR3 DNA: TGCAGTGCCGGCCCAGGGGATGGCTACACCTTC

clone size: few
CDR3 length: 15
D gene: TRBD1
V gene: TRBV5-1
J gene: TRBJ2-2
CDR3 protein: CASSSDRANTGELFF
CDR3 DNA: TGCGCCAGCAGCTCGGACAGGGCGAACACCGGGGAGCTGTTTTTT

clone size: -
CDR3 length: 15
D gene: -
V gene: TRBV28
J gene: TRBJ2-2
CDR3 protein: CASSSYRPPAGELFF
CDR3 DNA: TGTGCCAGCAGTTCCTACCGCCCCCCGGCCGGGGAGCTGTTTTTT

clone size: -
CDR3 length: 18
D gene: TRBD1
V gene: TRBV7-6
J gene: TRBJ2-6
CDR3 protein: CASSVPRDRGTGANVLTF
CDR3 DNA: TGTGCCAGCAGCGTACCCCGGGACAGGGGGACCGGGGCCAACGTCCTGACTTTC

clone size: few
CDR3 length: 14
D gene: -
V gene: TRBV7-3
J gene: TRBJ2-2
CDR3 protein: CAGTSVGGTGELFF
CDR3 DNA: TGTGCCGGAACCTCCGTGGGTGGGACCGGGGAGCTGTTTTTT

clone size: few
CDR3 length: 15
D gene: -
V gene: TRBV2
J gene: TRBJ1-5
CDR3 protein: CASSESRVRVQPQHF
CDR3 DNA: TGTGCCAGCAGTGAATCCAGGGTCCGGGTTCAGCCCCAGCATTTT

clone size: -
CDR3 length: 17
D gene: TRBD2
V gene: TRBV13
J gene: TRBJ2-5
CDR3 protein: CASSLGRLAGLQETQYF
CDR3 DNA: TGTGCCAGCAGCTTAGGCCGACTAGCGGGGTTACAAGAGACCCAGTACTTC

clone size: few
CDR3 length: 13
D gene: -
V gene: TRBV28
J gene: TRBJ2-7
CDR3 protein: CASSLTTPYEQYF
CDR3 DNA: TGTGCCAGCAGTTTGACAACCCCCTACGAGCAGTACTTC

clone size: -
CDR3 length: 17
D gene: TRBD2
V gene: TRBV9
J gene: TRBJ2-3
CDR3 protein: CASSVALSLASTDTQYF
CDR3 DNA: TGTGCCAGCAGCGTAGCTCTTTCACTAGCGAGCACAGATACGCAGTATTTT

clone size: -
CDR3 length: 14
D gene: TRBD1
V gene: TRBV7-2
J gene: TRBJ1-2
CDR3 protein: CASSSDRMGYGYTF
CDR3 DNA: TGTGCCAGCAGCTCGGACAGGATGGGGTATGGCTACACCTTC

clone size: -
CDR3 length: 15
D gene: -
V gene: TRBV7-2
J gene: TRBJ1-3
CDR3 protein: CASSFRGSSGNTIYF
CDR3 DNA: TGTGCCAGCAGCTTCCGAGGGAGCTCTGGAAACACCATATATTTT

clone size: -
CDR3 length: 16
D gene: -
V gene: TRBV7-2
J gene: TRBJ1-6
CDR3 protein: CASSFRAAFPATPLHF
CDR3 DNA: TGTGCCAGCAGCTTCCGGGCCGCCTTCCCGGCGACACCCCTCCACTTT

clone size: -
CDR3 length: 16
D gene: -
V gene: TRBV29-1
J gene: TRBJ2-7
CDR3 protein: CSVEDPQARSGPEQYF
CDR3 DNA: TGCAGCGTTGAAGATCCCCAAGCCCGGTCCGGGCCCGAGCAGTACTTC

clone size: -
CDR3 length: 15
D gene: TRBD2
V gene: TRBV7-2
J gene: TRBJ2-1
CDR3 protein: CASSFTSGRAVWQFF
CDR3 DNA: TGTGCCAGCAGCTTCACCAGCGGGAGGGCTGTCTGGCAGTTCTTC

clone size: few
CDR3 length: 15
D gene: -
V gene: TRBV5-6
J gene: TRBJ1-1
CDR3 protein: CASSLEGRMNTEAFF
CDR3 DNA: TGTGCCAGCAGCTTGGAGGGCCGAATGAACACTGAAGCTTTCTTT

clone size: -
CDR3 length: 18
D gene: -
V gene: TRBV15
J gene: TRBJ1-5
CDR3 protein: CATSRDQGLSGAGQPQHF
CDR3 DNA: TGTGCCACCAGCAGAGATCAAGGGCTGAGTGGGGCTGGTCAGCCCCAGCATTTT

clone size: -
CDR3 length: 10
D gene: TRBD1
V gene: TRBV29-1
J gene: TRBJ2-3
CDR3 protein: CSVGQGTQYF
CDR3 DNA: TGCAGCGTTGGACAGGGGACGCAGTATTTT

clone size: few
CDR3 length: 14
D gene: -
V gene: TRBV7-6
J gene: TRBJ2-3
CDR3 protein: CASSNRDTTDTQYF
CDR3 DNA: TGTGCCAGCAGCAACCGGGACACCACAGATACGCAGTATTTT

clone size: -
CDR3 length: 17
D gene: TRBD1
V gene: TRBV28
J gene: TRBJ2-7
CDR3 protein: CASSPSYTGGATYEQYF
CDR3 DNA: TGTGCCAGCAGTCCGTCGTATACAGGGGGCGCAACCTACGAGCAGTACTTC

clone size: few
CDR3 length: 13
D gene: -
V gene: TRBV29-1
J gene: TRBJ1-1
CDR3 protein: CSVEVRENTEAFF
CDR3 DNA: TGCAGCGTTGAAGTCAGGGAGAACACTGAAGCTTTCTTT

clone size: few
CDR3 length: 15
D gene: -
V gene: TRBV27
J gene: TRBJ2-5
CDR3 protein: CASSTPGTFQETQYF
CDR3 DNA: TGTGCCAGCAGTACCCCAGGGACATTCCAAGAGACCCAGTACTTC

clone size: few
CDR3 length: 13
D gene: -
V gene: TRBV25-1
J gene: TRBJ1-1
CDR3 protein: CASSLPGRGEAFF
CDR3 DNA: TGTGCCAGCAGTCTTCCTGGACGGGGAGAAGCTTTCTTT

clone size: -
CDR3 length: 15
D gene: -
V gene: TRBV5-1
J gene: TRBJ1-2
CDR3 protein: CASSFDPIGGVGYTF
CDR3 DNA: TGCGCCAGCAGCTTCGACCCCATTGGAGGGGTCGGCTACACCTTC